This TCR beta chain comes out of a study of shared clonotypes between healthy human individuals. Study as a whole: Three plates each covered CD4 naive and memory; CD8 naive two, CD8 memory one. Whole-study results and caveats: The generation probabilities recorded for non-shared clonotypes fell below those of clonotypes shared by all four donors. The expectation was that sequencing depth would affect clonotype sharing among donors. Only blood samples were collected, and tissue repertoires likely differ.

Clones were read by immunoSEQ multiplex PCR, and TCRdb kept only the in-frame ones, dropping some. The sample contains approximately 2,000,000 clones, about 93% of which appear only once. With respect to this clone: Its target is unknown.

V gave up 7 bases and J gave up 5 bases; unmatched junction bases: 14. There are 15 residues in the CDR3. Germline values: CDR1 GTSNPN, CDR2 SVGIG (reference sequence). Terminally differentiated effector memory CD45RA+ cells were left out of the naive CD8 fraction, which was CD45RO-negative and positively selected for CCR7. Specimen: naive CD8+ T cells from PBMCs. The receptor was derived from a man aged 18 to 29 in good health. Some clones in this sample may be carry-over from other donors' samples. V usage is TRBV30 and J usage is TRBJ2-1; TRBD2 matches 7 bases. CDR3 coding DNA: TGTGCCTTCTATCGCAGGGAGGGCGGCCACAATGAGCAGTTCTTC. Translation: CAFYRREGGHNEQFF.